This T cell receptor (beta chain) was documented in a study of cytomegalovirus exposure and HLA in healthy donors. General study findings and limits: A likely sequencing artifact accounted for one observed cluster of highly shared sequence variants. Most TCRs appeared rarely, but some public TCRs recurred in many donors.

In the case of this clone: The antigen remains undetermined.

Each of the donors was a healthy bone marrow donor. The germline gives CDR1 SGHNT, CDR2 YYREEE (reference sequence). CDR3 length: 14 amino acids. Trimming took 0 bases from V and 8 from J; bases not matched to a gene: 4. This PCR relied on a set of 60 Vbeta primers and 13 Jbeta primers. Profiling relied on immunoSEQ multiplex PCR, and the TCRdb table lists in-frame clones only, not all of them. Altogether fewer than 200,000 clones are present, 68% being singletons, with the ten largest covering around 3%. Sequences were obtained from PBMCs. This TCR was sampled from a woman between 40 and 50 years old in good health and CMV-seropositive. The chain couples TRBV5-4 to TRBJ2-1, with TRBD2 matching 8 bases. This CDR3 is CASSLVAGRYEQFF. The CDR3 DNA is TGTGCCAGCAGCTTGGTAGCGGGGCGCTATGAGCAGTTCTTC.